The next 18 T cell receptor beta chains were all read from a single sample in a study of cytomegalovirus exposure and HLA in healthy donors. This table comes from immunoSEQ multiplex PCR, and its TCRdb copy is limited to in-frame clones, with some not included. The profile shows under 400,000 clones, around 90% of them singletons. The sample comprised PBMCs. All receptors derive from a man younger than 40 in good health and CMV-seronegative.

The J gene is TRBJ1-5, the V gene TRBV2, with TRBD1 matching over 9 bases. With V trimmed by 4 bases and J by 2 bases, 3 bases remained unmatched. The CDR3 length is 15 residues. Germline V CDR1 and CDR2: SNHLY, FYNNEI. DNA of the CDR3: TGTGCCAGCAGTGGGGACAGGGTCGGCAATCAGCCCCAGCATTTT. It translates to CASSGDRVGNQPQHF. The complete variable domain, with remaining parts taken from reference TRBV2 and TRBJ1-5, reads EPEVTQTPSHQVTQMGQEVILRCVPISNHLYFYWYRQILGQKVEFLVSFYNNEISEKSEIFDDQFSVERPDGSNFTLKIRSTKLEDSAMYFCASSGDRVGNQPQHFGDGTRLSIL.

This clone was seen just once. The genes are TRBV19 and TRBJ1-5, with 8 bases fitting TRBD1. Germline loops: CDR1 LNHDA, CDR2 SQIVND (reference sequence). J gave up 2 bases and V 6 bases, and 6 bases lay outside the gene matches. The CDR3 contains 15 residues. The CDR3 loop is CASSRDRGGNQPQHF. DNA of the CDR3: TGTGCCAGTAGCAGAGACAGGGGAGGCAATCAGCCCCAGCATTTT.

The CDR3 loop reads CSVGTWSGGAVETQYF. The CDR3 DNA reads as TGCAGCGTTGGGACCTGGTCAGGGGGCGCGGTAGAGACCCAGTACTTC. The rearrangement uses TRBV29-1 and TRBJ2-5; 8 positions agree with TRBD1. CDR1 is SQVTM and CDR2 is ANQGSEA in the germline V gene. The CDR3 is made up of 16 amino acids. Losses at the gene ends were 4 bases for V and 4 bases for J; bases not matched to a gene: 14.

The rearrangement joins TRBV9 to TRBJ1-1; 7 bases are a match to TRBD1. The CDR3 loop spans 15 amino acids. With 0 bases clipped from V and 0 bases from J, the junction kept 2 bases outside the gene matches. Germline CDR1 and CDR2: SGDLS and YYNGEE. CDR3 coding DNA: TGTGCCAGCAGCGTAGGGGACAGTCTGAACACTGAAGCTTTCTTT. It codes for CASSVGDSLNTEAFF.

The J gene is TRBJ2-4, the V gene TRBV11-2; 7 nucleotides match TRBD1. The CDR3 sequence is 13 residues long. Germline values: CDR1 SGHAT, CDR2 FQNNGV. The V segment lost 4 bases and the J segment 6 bases; nucleotides outside the gene matches: 3. CDR3 nucleotide sequence: TGTGCCAGCAGCTGGGACAGTGGAAACATTCAGTACTTC. It specifies CASSWDSGNIQYF. Together with reference TRBV11-2 and TRBJ2-4, the CDR3 gives the full variable domain: EAGVAQSPRYKIIEKRQSVAFWCNPISGHATLYWYQQILGQGPKLLIQFQNNGVVDDSQLPKDRFSAERLKGVDSTLKIQPAKLEDSAVYLCASSWDSGNIQYFGAGTRLSVL.

The rearrangement links TRBV9 to TRBJ2-3, with 7 bases fitting TRBD2. The CDR3 has 16 residues. The V segment lost 4 bases and the J segment 1 base; nucleotides outside the gene matches: 9. The germline V gene encodes CDR1 SGDLS and CDR2 YYNGEE. CDR3 nucleotide sequence: TGTGCCAGCAGCTTGAGAAGGGCGGGGGGCACAGATACGCAGTATTTT. Translation gives CASSLRRAGGTDTQYF.

CDR3 in DNA: TGTGCCAGCAGCTTAGGCAAGGGGGGCACAGATACGCAGTATTTT. It specifies CASSLGKGGTDTQYF. This chain uses TRBV11-2 with TRBJ2-3, with TRBD1 as a possible D gene (6 bases). The germline CDR1 and CDR2 sequences are SGHAT and FQNNGV. With 1 base removed from V and 1 base from J, the gap between germline ends came to 9 bases. This CDR3 contains 15 residues.

This rearrangement joins TRBV18 to TRBJ2-7, with TRBD1 identical over 9 bases. This CDR3 spans 13 amino acids. CDR1 is KGHSH and CDR2 is LQKENI in the germline V gene. J gave up 3 bases and V 5 bases, and 2 bases lay outside the gene matches. CDR3 DNA sequence: TGTGCCAGCTCAGGGGACAGGGTCTACGAGCAGTACTTC. This sequence encodes CASSGDRVYEQYF.

This chain connects TRBV11-2 to TRBJ2-7, with a weak D call TRBD1 (7 bases). The CDR3 totals 17 residues. Germline values: CDR1 SGHAT, CDR2 FQNNGV. Trimming removed 6 bases at V and 5 bases at J, with 26 bases between. CDR3 amino acids: CASRTRGRRQGGHEQYF. The CDR3 bases are TGTGCCAGCAGGACTAGAGGGAGAAGACAGGGTGGCCACGAGCAGTACTTC.

The chain links TRBV19 to TRBJ1-6, with TRBD1 identical over 9 bases. The CDR3 has 14 amino acids. The germline V gene has CDR1 LNHDA and CDR2 SQIVND (reference sequence). The V and J ends lost 5 bases and 9 bases, in that order; junction bases with no gene match: 5. Written as DNA, the CDR3 is TGTGCCAGTAGTGGGGGACAGGGAAGTTCACCCCTCCACTTT. It yields the protein CASSGGQGSSPLHF.

The chain couples TRBV9 to TRBJ1-3; D perhaps matches TRBD1 (6 bases). Germline values: CDR1 SGDLS, CDR2 YYNGEE. The V and J ends lost 2 bases and 4 bases respectively, with 13 bases between them. The CDR3 length is 15 residues. CDR3 nucleotides: TGTGCCAGCAGCGTCGGAAGGGGGACCGGAAACACCATATATTTT. Translating gives CASSVGRGTGNTIYF.

V usage is TRBV4-1 and J usage is TRBJ2-7, with a possible D match to TRBD2 (5 bases). V was cut by 4 bases and J by 4 bases, with 11 bases left in between. Germline V gene lookup returns CDR1 MGHRA and CDR2 YSYEKL. The CDR3 is made up of 13 amino acids. This CDR3 reads CASSRLTGYEQYF. The CDR3, as DNA: TGCGCCAGCAGCCGATTGACGGGATACGAGCAGTACTTC.

Written as DNA, the CDR3 is TGTGCCAGCAGCCGTGGACTAGCGGGGGGAGTGGGCACAGATACGCAGTATTTT. Protein product: CASSRGLAGGVGTDTQYF. This chain connects TRBV6-4 to TRBJ2-3; TRBD2 matches 14 bases. Germline CDR1 is MRHNA and CDR2 is SNTAGT. J gave up 1 base and V 6 bases, and 9 bases lay outside the gene matches. The CDR3 length is 18 residues.

The V gene is TRBV19, the J gene TRBJ1-3; D gene unclear. Trimming shortened V by 4 bases and J by 0 bases, and 4 bases separated the two germline ends. Per the germline V gene, CDR1 is LNHDA and CDR2 is SQIVND (reference sequence). The CDR3 runs 13 residues. The CDR3 nucleotides are TGTGCCAGTAGTACAGTCTCTGGAAACACCATATATTTT. Protein product: CASSTVSGNTIYF.

The J gene is TRBJ2-2, the V gene TRBV5-1; D possibly corresponds to TRBD1 (5 bases). The V and J ends lost 2 bases and 6 bases respectively, with 8 bases between them. The CDR3 sequence is 13 residues long. Germline CDR1 and CDR2: SGHRS and YFSETQ. CDR3 nucleotides: TGCGCCAGCAGCTTCAGGGTCCCCGGGGAGCTGTTTTTT. Translation: CASSFRVPGELFF.

At least ten counts were recorded for this clone. This sequence joins TRBV19 and TRBJ2-7, with 7 bases lining up with TRBD2. Looked up from germline, CDR1 is LNHDA and CDR2 is SQIVND (reference sequence). Trimming removed 6 bases from V and 6 bases from J; junction bases left unmatched: 8. There are 13 residues in the CDR3. DNA of the CDR3: TGTGCCAGTAGCCTCAATGGGAGGGTCGAGCAGTACTTC. Its translation: CASSLNGRVEQYF.

This clone was detected once. The chain employs TRBV5-5 and TRBJ2-7; possibly TRBD1 for D (6 bases). The CDR3 is 13 residues long. V gave up 1 base and J gave up 2 bases, with 7 bases separating them. Germline V gene lookup returns CDR1 SGHKS and CDR2 YYEKEE (reference sequence). The CDR3 region has the DNA TGTGCCAGCAGCTTGAGACAGGCCTACGAGCAGTACTTC. Its translation: CASSLRQAYEQYF.

The chain uses TRBV19 and TRBJ2-7, with 7 nucleotides matching TRBD1. This CDR3 comprises 13 residues. J was trimmed by 4 bases and V by 4 bases; bases with no gene match: 4. Germline V gives CDR1 LNHDA, CDR2 SQIVND (reference sequence). The CDR3 DNA reads TGTGCCAGTAGTAGGGGCAGGGGGTACGAGCAGTACTTC. It encodes CASSRGRGYEQYF. Combining the CDR3 with reference TRBV19 and TRBJ2-7 gives the whole variable domain DGGITQSPKYLFRKEGQNVTLSCEQNLNHDAMYWYRQDPGQGLRLIYYSQIVNDFQKGDIAEGYSVSREKKESFPLTVTSAQKNPTAFYLCASSRGRGYEQYFGPGTRLTVT.